The 4 T cell receptor beta chains in this list originate from one sample, sequenced in a study of beta chain features in type 1 diabetes. Overall study results and limits: There was a moderate but significant shortening of TCRB CDR3s in all four CD4+ subsets of Type 1 diabetes patients.

The whole isolated RNA underwent reverse transcription, so sequencing captured expressed TCRB transcripts. Some clones are missing from TCRdb's copy, which holds only in-frame ones; the method was immunoSEQ multiplex PCR. This table has about 160,000 clones, around 8% appearing once. No antigen has been identified for these receptors. The source material was central memory CD4+ T cells from blood. The receptors originated from a woman in her thirties or forties with type 1 diabetes.

The chain has TRBV18 and TRBJ2-7, with D possibly matching TRBD2 (6 bases). Germline V gene data show CDR1 as KGHSH and CDR2 as LQKENI. This CDR3 contains 13 residues. V gave up 3 bases and J gave up 3 bases, with 9 bases separating them. The CDR3 protein is CASSPRDFYEQYF. In nucleotides, the CDR3 is TGTGCCAGCTCACCCAGGGACTTCTACGAGCAGTACTTC.

This sequence joins TRBV5-5 and TRBJ1-2; weak D call: TRBD1 (5 bases). V was shortened by 1 base and J by 8 bases, with 15 bases between the two germline ends. The CDR3 consists of 14 residues. Germline lookup yields CDR1 SGHKS and CDR2 YYEKEE (reference sequence). The CDR3 coding sequence is TGTGCCAGCAGCTTGTTGGAACAGGTTAACGGCTACACCTTC. Translation: CASSLLEQVNGYTF. The full variable domain, completed using reference TRBV5-5 and TRBJ1-2, is DAGVTQSPTHLIKTRGQQVTLRCSPISGHKSVSWYQQVLGQGPQFIFQYYEKEERGRGNFPDRFSARQFPNYSSELNVNALLLGDSALYLCASSLLEQVNGYTFGSGTRLTVV.

The chain links TRBV6-5 to TRBJ2-2; D is ambiguous. Trimming shortened V by 2 bases and J by 4 bases, and 11 bases separated the two germline ends. In germline, CDR1 is MNHEY, CDR2 SVGAGI. CDR3 length: 15 residues. CDR3 sequence: CASSYEPHGTGELFF. The CDR3 coding sequence is TGTGCCAGCAGTTACGAACCCCACGGCACCGGGGAGCTGTTTTTT.

Only a few counts were recorded for this clone. The V call is TRBV7-7, the J call TRBJ2-5, with D perhaps matching TRBD2 (6 bases). V lost 5 bases, J lost 0 bases, and 13 bases lay in between. The CDR3 is 15 residues long. Germline V lookup: CDR1 SSHAT, CDR2 FNYEAQ (reference sequence). CDR3 sequence (DNA): TGTGCCAGCAGCCATGCGGGGAGCAACCAAGAGACCCAGTACTTC. This codes for CASSHAGSNQETQYF.